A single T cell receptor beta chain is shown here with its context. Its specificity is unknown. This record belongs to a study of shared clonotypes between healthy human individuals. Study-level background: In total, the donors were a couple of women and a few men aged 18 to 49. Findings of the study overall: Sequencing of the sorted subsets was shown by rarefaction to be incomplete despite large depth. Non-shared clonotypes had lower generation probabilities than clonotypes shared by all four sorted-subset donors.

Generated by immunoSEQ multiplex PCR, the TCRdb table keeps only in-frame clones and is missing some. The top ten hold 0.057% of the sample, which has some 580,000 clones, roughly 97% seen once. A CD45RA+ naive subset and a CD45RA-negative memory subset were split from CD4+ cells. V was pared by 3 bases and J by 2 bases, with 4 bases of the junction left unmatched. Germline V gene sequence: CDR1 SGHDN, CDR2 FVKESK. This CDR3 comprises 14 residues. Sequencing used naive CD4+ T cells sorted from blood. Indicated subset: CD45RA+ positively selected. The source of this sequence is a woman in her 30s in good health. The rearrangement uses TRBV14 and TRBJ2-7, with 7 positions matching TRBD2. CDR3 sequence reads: CASSQSGVTYEQYF. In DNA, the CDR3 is TGTGCCAGCAGCCAGAGCGGGGTTACCTACGAGCAGTACTTC. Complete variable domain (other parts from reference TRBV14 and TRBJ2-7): EAGVTQFPSHSVIEKGQTVTLRCDPISGHDNLYWYRRVMGKEIKFLLHFVKESKQDESGMPNNRFLAERTGGTYSTLKVQPAELEDSGVYFCASSQSGVTYEQYFGPGTRLTVT.